This T cell receptor (beta chain) stems from a study of shared clonotypes between healthy human individuals (dated by TCRdb to 2019 to 2021). For context, the study as a whole: A few men and a couple of women, aged 18 to 49 years, made up the cohort. For each donor, CD4 naive and CD4 memory were each given three plates, CD8 naive was given two plates, and CD8 memory was given one plate. Blood TCR repertoires of about five healthy adults were deeply sequenced to estimate repertoire size and the extent of clonotype sharing between individuals. Libraries were prepared and TCR repertoires were sequenced by different laboratories using diverse techniques, in order to increase sequencing depth and limit assay-specific biases. Per donor, leukapheresis produced somewhere between about 0.9 and 9.5 billion PBMCs.

TCR CDR3 regions were amplified from genomic DNA by multiplex PCR using the deep immunoSEQ assay. For each cell subset, the extracted genomic DNA was distributed evenly across all wells of several immunoSEQ 96-well plates, and each plate served as one replicate. Each replicate PCR for sorted subsets received roughly 0.2 ug genomic DNA, equal to about 30,000 T cell genomes. Purified libraries were quantified with a Qubit 3.0 fluorometer, sized on a Bioanalyzer 2100, and re-quantified with the KAPA Library Quantification kit. Every immunoSEQ 96-well plate was sequenced on a dedicated single-read 150-cycle Illumina NextSeq 550 flow cell. As for the authors' bioinformatics: The immunoSEQ output contained only junctional sequences without quality scores, so filtering could not match that applied to full-length reads. Sequences were annotated with PyIR, a Python wrapper for IgBLAST v1.9, using IMGT germline references to assign V/J genes and CDR3. Any read was removed if the V/J assignment was weak (E-value above 1e-6), the CDR3 was missing, or the read contained stop codons, out-of-frame junctions, or ambiguous translated residues. V3J clonotypes were defined as sequences sharing the same inferred V gene, J gene, and CDR3 amino acid sequence. The percentage overlap between two repertoires was calculated by dividing the number of shared unique clonotypes by the size of the smaller repertoire. RTK rarefaction, the Chao1 estimator, and Recon v2.1 estimates of unobserved clonotypes were used to assess repertoire richness. For all TCRbeta clonotypes obtained by the gDNA method from a few donors, generation probabilities were computed with OLGA. TCRdb provides this immuneACCESS table in a form limited to in-frame rearrangements. Some clones are lacking; in checked studies, under half of them reflect an unresolved V gene, and why the rest are absent is not known. The D gene and trimming were derived from the DNA, and the V and J assignments and clone size from that table. Here the sample has around 1.5 million clones; 95% to 99% occur a single time. Together, the top ten hold 0.45% of the sample.

Summary of the overall study and its limitations: The genetic and exposure-history diversity represented was limited by the small number of donors. Sampling was limited to blood, and TCR repertoires in tissue likely differ from TCR repertoires in blood. Pairwise subsampling led to the expectation that sequencing depth would affect the degree of clonotype sharing among donors. Higher generation probabilities were observed for clonotypes shared by all four sorted-subset donors than for non-shared clonotypes. Naive subsets generally had larger estimated clonotype richness than memory subsets did. When several donors were compared, the shared fraction of clonotypes was roughly 4.8% for naive CD4, approximately 3.5% for naive CD8, about 2.5% for memory CD4, and 0.4% for memory CD8. Even with the large sequencing depth, rarefaction of the sorted-subset datasets indicated that sequencing was incomplete.

As for this clone: It has no known antigen specificity. No quality values exist for individual bases; no much larger clone is one base distant.

Trimming takes 3 bases from V and 1 base from J, and the germline ends sit 13 bases apart. The germline V gene sets CDR1 to SGDLS and CDR2 to YYNGEE. The CDR3 runs 15 amino acids, cysteine and phenylalanine included. The DNA shown is the 45-base CDR3, in frame from base 1. Donors were healthy HIV-negative adults with no recently reported acute infections or vaccinations. Every donor was a Caucasian adult residing in Nashville, Tennessee, USA. CD4+ T cells were enriched through magnetic negative selection, after which naive cells were positively selected on CD45RA and the remaining negative fraction served as the memory subset. Blood was obtained by leukapheresis, after which PBMCs were separated by Ficoll-Histopaque density gradient centrifugation and cryopreserved in liquid nitrogen vapor phase. Analytical flow cytometry was used to check the purity and quantity of each magnetically sorted T cell population. From each sorted fraction, genomic DNA was isolated and quantified by UV absorbance on a Nanodrop 2000c.

Material for sequencing was naive CD4+ T cells sorted from blood. In the paper's terms, the cell subset or site label means: CD45RA+ positively selected. The chain is assembled from TRBV9 and TRBJ1-2; no D gene is confidently identified. The sequence came from a man aged 25 to 40 in good health. Here the CDR3 is given as CASSANEGFNYGYTF. The nucleotide sequence reads TGTGCCAGCAGCGCCAATGAGGGATTTAACTATGGCTACACCTTC.